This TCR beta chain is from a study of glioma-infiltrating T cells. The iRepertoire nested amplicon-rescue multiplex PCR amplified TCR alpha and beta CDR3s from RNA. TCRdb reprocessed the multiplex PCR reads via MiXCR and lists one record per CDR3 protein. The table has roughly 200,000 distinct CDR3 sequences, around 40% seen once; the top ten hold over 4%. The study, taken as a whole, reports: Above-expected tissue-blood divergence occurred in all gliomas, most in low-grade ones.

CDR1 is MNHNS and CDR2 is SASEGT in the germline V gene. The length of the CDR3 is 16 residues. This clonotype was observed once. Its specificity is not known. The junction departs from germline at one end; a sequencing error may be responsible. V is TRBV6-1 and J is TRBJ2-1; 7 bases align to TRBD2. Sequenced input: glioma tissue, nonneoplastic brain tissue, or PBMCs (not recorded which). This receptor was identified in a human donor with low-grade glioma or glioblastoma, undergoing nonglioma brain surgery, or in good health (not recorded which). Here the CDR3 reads CASSERRLLSGNDQFF. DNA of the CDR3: TGTGCCAGCAGTGAACGCAGGCTATTGAGCGGGAATGATCAGTTCTTC.